This T cell receptor beta chain was recorded in a study of T cell clones after liver transplantation. Study context: Blood was drawn pre-transplant, before withdrawal, and after full or failed withdrawal.

Trimming at V came to 4 bases and at J to 3 bases, leaving 4 bases not matched to a gene. Per the germline V gene, CDR1 is SNHLY and CDR2 is FYNNEI. The CDR3 has 14 amino acids. Measured with immunoSEQ multiplex PCR; TCRdb has only the in-frame clones, and not every one. In the table there are tens of thousands of clones, roughly two thirds of which are singletons. J is TRBJ2-3 and V is TRBV2; 7 nucleotides line up with TRBD2. This material consisted of CD4+ T cells from blood, taken before liver transplant. The receptor was derived from a human donor who received a liver transplant. The DNA for the CDR3 is TGTGCCAGCAGTGGGCTAGCGGAGACAGATACGCAGTATTTT. Amino acid sequence: CASSGLAETDTQYF. Complete variable domain (other parts from reference TRBV2 and TRBJ2-3): EPEVTQTPSHQVTQMGQEVILRCVPISNHLYFYWYRQILGQKVEFLVSFYNNEISEKSEIFDDQFSVERPDGSNFTLKIRSTKLEDSAMYFCASSGLAETDTQYFGPGTRLTVL.